The source of this TCR beta chain is a study of chemoradiotherapy in HPV16-positive cancers. With 5 bases removed from V and 3 bases from J, the gap between germline ends came to 13 bases. Germline CDR1 KGHSH, CDR2 LQKENI. There are 14 residues in the CDR3. Using immunoSEQ multiplex PCR, the repertoire was profiled, and TCRdb retains in-frame clones only, with some absent. The table has 2,500 to 3,500 clones, 70% to 80% seen once. Study outcomes and limitations: During treatment, candidate HPV-specific clones and E7-related motifs expanded in tumor. Functional assays defining HPV-specific T cells used only two HPV16-positive patients.

Comment on this clone: Its antigen is as yet unknown. This same CDR3 is encoded by further DNA sequences in the sample.

Repertoires were sampled repeatedly during chemoradiotherapy. The TCR comes from a human donor with HPV-associated anogenital cancer. This chain uses TRBV18 with TRBJ1-1, with D perhaps matching TRBD1 (6 bases). The sequencing here drew on tumor tissue, taken from a patient who underwent chemoradiotherapy. The CDR3 protein is CASSVGGGDTEAFF. CDR3 coding DNA: TGTGCCAGCTCAGTCGGAGGGGGGGACACTGAAGCTTTCTTT.